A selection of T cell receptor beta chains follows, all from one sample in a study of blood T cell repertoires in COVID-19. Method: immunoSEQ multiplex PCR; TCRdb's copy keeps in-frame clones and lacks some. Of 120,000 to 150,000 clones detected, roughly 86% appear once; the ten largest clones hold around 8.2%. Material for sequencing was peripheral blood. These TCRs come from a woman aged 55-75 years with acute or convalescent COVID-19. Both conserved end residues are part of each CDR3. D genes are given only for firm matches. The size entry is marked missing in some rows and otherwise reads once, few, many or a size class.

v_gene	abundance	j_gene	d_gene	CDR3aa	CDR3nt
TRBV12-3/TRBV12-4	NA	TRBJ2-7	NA	CASSPTTGKGQYF	TGTGCCAGCAGCCCGACTACAGGGAAAGGGCAGTACTTC
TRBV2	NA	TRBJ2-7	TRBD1	CAIYYRDRGGEQYF	TGTGCCATCTATTACCGGGACAGGGGTGGCGAGCAGTACTTC
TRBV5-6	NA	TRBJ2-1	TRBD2	CASGGLAGDNEQFF	TGTGCCAGCGGCGGACTAGCGGGGGACAATGAGCAGTTCTTC
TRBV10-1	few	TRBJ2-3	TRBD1	CASSERDRGPTQYF	TGCGCCAGCAGTGAGAGGGACAGGGGTCCTACGCAGTATTTT
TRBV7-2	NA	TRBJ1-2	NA	CASSVMQLYGYTF	TGTGCCAGCAGCGTGATGCAACTCTATGGCTACACCTTC
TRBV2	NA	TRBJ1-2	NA	CASSPSYGYTF	TGTGCCAGCAGTCCCTCCTATGGCTACACCTTC
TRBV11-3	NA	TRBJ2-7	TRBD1	CASSRTGWSTYEQYF	TGTGCCAGCAGTCGGACAGGGTGGTCTACCTACGAGCAGTACTTC
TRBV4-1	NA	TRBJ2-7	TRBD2	CASSLGGLSEQYF	TGCGCCAGCAGCCTCGGGGGGTTGAGCGAGCAGTACTTC
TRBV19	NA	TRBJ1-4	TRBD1	CASSTGTARNEKLFF	TGTGCCAGTAGTACCGGGACAGCTAGAAATGAAAAACTGTTTTTT
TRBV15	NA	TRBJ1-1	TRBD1	CATRPTGSDTEAFF	TGTGCCACCCGTCCGACAGGGTCGGACACTGAAGCTTTCTTT
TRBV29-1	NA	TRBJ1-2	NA	CSVGTHSSGYTF	TGCAGCGTTGGGACTCACAGCTCTGGCTACACCTTC
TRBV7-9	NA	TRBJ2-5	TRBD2	CASSLKRGQETQYF	TGTGCCAGCAGCTTGAAGCGGGGTCAAGAGACCCAGTACTTC
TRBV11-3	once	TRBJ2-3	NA	CASSTRGEPSTDTQYF	TGTGCCAGCAGCACCCGAGGAGAACCTAGCACAGATACGCAGTATTTT
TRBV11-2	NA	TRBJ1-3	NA	CASSLGASSGNTIYF	TGTGCCAGCAGCTTAGGGGCGAGCTCTGGAAACACCATATATTTT
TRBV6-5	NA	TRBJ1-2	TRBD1	CASSRTGLDGYTF	TGTGCCAGCAGTCGGACAGGGTTAGATGGCTACACCTTC
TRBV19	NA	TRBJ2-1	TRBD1	CASSTGQGWSYNEQFF	TGTGCCAGTAGTACGGGACAGGGTTGGAGTTACAATGAGCAGTTCTTC
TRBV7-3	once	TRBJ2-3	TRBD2	CASSLAGITDTQYF	TGTGCCAGTTCATTAGCGGGGATCACAGATACGCAGTATTTT
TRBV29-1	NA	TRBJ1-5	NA	CSVVDSHSNQPQHF	TGCAGCGTTGTGGACAGTCATAGCAATCAGCCCCAGCATTTT
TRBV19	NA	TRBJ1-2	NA	CASSGWTDYGYTF	TGTGCCAGTAGTGGATGGACAGACTATGGCTACACCTTC
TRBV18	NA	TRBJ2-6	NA	CASSLNYRGSGANVLTF	TGTGCCAGCTCACTGAACTACCGGGGCTCTGGGGCCAACGTCCTGACTTTC
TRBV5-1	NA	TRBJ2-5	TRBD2	CASSTGLAGAWGEETQYF	TGCGCCAGCAGCACCGGACTAGCGGGGGCCTGGGGGGAAGAGACCCAGTACTTC
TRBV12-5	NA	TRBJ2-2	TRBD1	CASGLVTTGQLTGELFF	TGTGCTAGTGGTTTGGTAACGACAGGGCAATTGACCGGGGAGCTGTTTTTT
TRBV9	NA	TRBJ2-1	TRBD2	CASSVLTLGEGNEQFF	TGTGCCAGCAGCGTTCTAACCCTCGGGGAGGGCAATGAGCAGTTCTTC
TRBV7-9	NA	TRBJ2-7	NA	CASSLEAGYEQYF	TGTGCCAGCAGCTTAGAGGCAGGGTACGAGCAGTACTTC
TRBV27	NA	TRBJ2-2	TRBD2	CASSSASGGARASGELFF	TGTGCCAGCAGTTCGGCTAGCGGGGGGGCGCGGGCCAGCGGGGAGCTGTTTTTT
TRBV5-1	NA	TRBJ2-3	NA	CASSPGRIGDTQYF	TGCGCCAGCAGCCCAGGGAGGATTGGCGATACGCAGTATTTT
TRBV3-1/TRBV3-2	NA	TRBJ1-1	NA	CASSQVTTGRLNTEAFF	TGTGCCAGCAGCCAAGTTACTACGGGTAGGTTGAACACTGAAGCTTTCTTT
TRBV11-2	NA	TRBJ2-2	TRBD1	CASSFELTGANTGELFF	TGTGCCAGCAGCTTCGAATTAACAGGGGCGAACACCGGGGAGCTGTTTTTT
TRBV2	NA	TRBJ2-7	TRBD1	CASSEEGQGGSYEQYF	TGTGCCAGCAGTGAAGAGGGACAGGGAGGCTCCTACGAGCAGTACTTC